This is a list of T cell receptor beta chains from one sample in a study of T cell responses to AZD1222 COVID-19 vaccine. Produced via immunoSEQ multiplex PCR; TCRdb's table is partial and in-frame only. The sample yields around 65,000 clones, around four fifths seen once. The sample in question was peripheral blood, obtained 28 days after the second AZD1222 dose. These receptors came from an adult who received the AZD1222 COVID-19 vaccine. Each CDR3 is given with its conserved first and last residue. Each record gives: J gene, clone size, V gene, D gene, CDR3 DNA, CDR3 protein. A D gene is named only where the DNA matches it firmly. Clone sizes are given selectively: once, few, many, or a class where the clone is expanded.

TRBJ2-7 . TRBV11-3 . TGTGCCAGCAGCCCGGGACAATTCTCCTACGAGCAGTACTTC CASSPGQFSYEQYF
TRBJ1-1 once TRBV11-2 . TGTGCCAGCAGCAGGGGGTGGGCAGGAAGACTTACTTACGCTGAAGCTTTCTTT CASSRGWAGRLTYAEAFF
TRBJ1-4 . TRBV5-6 TRBD1 TGTGCCAGCAGCTTGACAGGGGATGTTTCAACTAATGAAAAACTGTTTTTT CASSLTGDVSTNEKLFF
TRBJ1-4 . TRBV10-2 . TGCGCCAGCAAACTTACCGGGGCTTCCGGGGTTGAAAAACTGTTTTTT CASKLTGASGVEKLFF
TRBJ1-5 . TRBV19 . TGTGCCAGTAGTGTAAAACAGGGAAGGAATCAGCCCCAGCATTTT CASSVKQGRNQPQHF
TRBJ1-3 . TRBV11-3 . TGTGCCAGCAGCGGAGTTGGGGATCACTCTGGAAACACCATATATTTT CASSGVGDHSGNTIYF
TRBJ2-1 . TRBV7-3 . TGTGCCAGCAGCTCAGGGGGGGAGCACAATGAGCAGTTCTTC CASSSGGEHNEQFF
TRBJ2-3 few TRBV5-5 TRBD1 TGTGCCAGCAGCCTACAGGGGGTTCTCACAGATACGCAGTATTTT CASSLQGVLTDTQYF
TRBJ1-4 . TRBV4-2 . TGTGCCAGCAGCCCTCTGGGGACCCTAGGAGAAACAACTAATGAAAAACTGTTTTTT CASSPLGTLGETTNEKLFF
TRBJ2-2 . TRBV2 TRBD1 TGTGCCAGCAGTGAGGCGACAGGGATCTCGGGGGAGCTGTTTTTT CASSEATGISGELFF
TRBJ2-6 . TRBV5-1 . TGCGCCAGCAGCTCCGGGACTTCTGGGGCCAACGTCCTGACTTTC CASSSGTSGANVLTF
TRBJ2-2 once TRBV7-9 . TGTGCCAGCACCTTCGGACGCACGGACAGAGAATACGCGAACACCGGGGAGCTGTTTTTT CASTFGRTDREYANTGELFF
TRBJ2-7 few TRBV12-3/TRBV12-4 . TGTGCCAGCAGTTTAGCGCAGGACAGCGAGCAGTACTTC CASSLAQDSEQYF
TRBJ1-2 . TRBV5-4 . TGTGCCAGCAGCTCTTCAAGGGAAATAAGCTACACCTTC CASSSSREISYTF
TRBJ1-6 . TRBV13 . TGTGCCAGCAGCATTCAGACAGAGTATAATTCACCCCTCCACTTT CASSIQTEYNSPLHF
TRBJ2-5 . TRBV5-1 TRBD1 TGCGCCAGCAGCTTCGAGACAGGGGGAGAGACCCAGTACTTC CASSFETGGETQYF
TRBJ1-2 . TRBV3-1/TRBV3-2 TRBD1 TGTGCCAGCAGCCGCACCGGGACAGGGTTGCAGAACTATGGCTACACCTTC CASSRTGTGLQNYGYTF
TRBJ2-7 . TRBV28 . TGTGCCAGCAGTTTATCCGGGGGGTCAGGGGCCCCCGAGCAGTACTTC CASSLSGGSGAPEQYF
TRBJ2-1 . TRBV6-2/TRBV6-3 TRBD2 TGTGCCAGCAGTTACGGCCTAGCGGGGGGAGAGCAGTTCTTC CASSYGLAGGEQFF
TRBJ1-2 . TRBV3-1/TRBV3-2 TRBD1 TGTGCCAGCAGCCCTGGGACAGGTTATGGCTACACCTTC CASSPGTGYGYTF
TRBJ2-7 once TRBV5-5 . TGTGCCAGCAGCTTGGCAGGGACCTCCTACGAGCAGTACTTC CASSLAGTSYEQYF
TRBJ2-7 . TRBV6-2/TRBV6-3 TRBD1 TGTGCCAGCAGCCGTCAGGGGGCTGGAACCTACGAGCAGTACTTC CASSRQGAGTYEQYF
TRBJ1-2 . TRBV6-5 . TGTGCCAGCGTAGGCCCCGGCTATGGCTACACCTTC CASVGPGYGYTF
TRBJ1-3 . TRBV11-3 . TGTGCCAGCAGCTTATACGGTCCGTTCAACTCTGGAAACACCATATATTTT CASSLYGPFNSGNTIYF
TRBJ2-7 . TRBV5-4 TRBD1 TGTGCCAGCAGCTTGGCTGACAGGGGGCAAGAGCAGTACTTC CASSLADRGQEQYF
TRBJ2-7 . TRBV7-2 TRBD2 TGTGCCAGCAGCGCCTCTAGCGGGAGCGTCTACGAGCAGTACTTC CASSASSGSVYEQYF
TRBJ2-7 few TRBV28 . TGTGCCAGCAGTCTATACAGCTACGAGCAGTACTTC CASSLYSYEQYF
TRBJ1-1 few TRBV19 . TGTGCCAGCCAAGACAGACTGAACACTGAAGCTTTCTTT CASQDRLNTEAFF
TRBJ2-1 once TRBV14 . TGTGCCAGCAGCCAACCGTCCGGGCGCAAAGGGGATGAGCAGTTCTTC CASSQPSGRKGDEQFF
TRBJ2-2 . TRBV5-1 TRBD2 TGCGCCAGCAGCTACCAGCGGGGGCAGGCCGGGGAGCTGTTTTTT CASSYQRGQAGELFF
TRBJ1-1 . TRBV6-5 TRBD1 TGTGCCAGCAGAGATAGACAGGGGAGGGCTGAAGCTTTCTTT CASRDRQGRAEAFF
TRBJ2-1 medium-sized TRBV19 . TGTGCCAGTAGTATATCAGGTTTCAATGAGCAGTTCTTC CASSISGFNEQFF
TRBJ2-1 . TRBV2 TRBD1 TGTGCCAGCAGTGAAGGCAGGGGGAATGAGCAGTTCTTC CASSEGRGNEQFF
TRBJ2-7 many TRBV3-1/TRBV3-2 TRBD2 TGTGCCAGCAGCCAAACACTAGCGGGCACATCCTCCTACGAGCAGTACTTC CASSQTLAGTSSYEQYF
TRBJ2-7 . TRBV11-2 . TGTGCCAGCAGCTTAGTAGGGACCGGCGAGCAGTACTTC CASSLVGTGEQYF
TRBJ1-4 . TRBV2 . TGTGCCAGCACTCGCGATTCCGGGACATCTAATGAAAAACTGTTTTTT CASTRDSGTSNEKLFF
TRBJ1-5 . TRBV6-5 . TGTGCCAGCGGGCGGGACGGCTTATGGCCCCAGCATTTT CASGRDGLWPQHF
TRBJ1-2 . TRBV20-1 . TGCAGTGCTAGACAGGCGGGTCCCGAAACCTTC CSARQAGPETF
TRBJ1-2 many TRBV6-5 TRBD1 TGTGCCAGCAGGGGGACAGTCTATGGCTACACCTTC CASRGTVYGYTF
TRBJ2-3 . TRBV7-6 . TGTGCCAGCAGACGCCGCCAGAACACAGATACGCAGTATTTT CASRRRQNTDTQYF
TRBJ2-7 . TRBV7-9 TRBD2 TGTGCCAGCAGCTTAGCGGCTAGCGGACTATCCTACGAGCAGTACTTC CASSLAASGLSYEQYF
TRBJ1-3 . TRBV7-2 . TGTGCCAGCAGCTTGACGAGGGACCCTGGAAACACCATATATTTT CASSLTRDPGNTIYF
TRBJ2-3 . TRBV2 TRBD2 TGTGCCAGCCCAGAGGTAGCGGGTGACTTAGATACGCAGTATTTT CASPEVAGDLDTQYF
TRBJ1-2 once TRBV4-1 . TGCGCCAGCAGCCAATCGGGTCTGGGCTACACCTTC CASSQSGLGYTF
TRBJ2-1 once TRBV6-1 . TGTGCCAGCAGGGCCGTACGGACGGGGAATGAGCAGTTCTTC CASRAVRTGNEQFF
TRBJ1-2 . TRBV6-6 . TGTGCCAGCAGTTACTCTCCAGAAGCACATGGCTACACCTTC CASSYSPEAHGYTF
TRBJ1-1 . TRBV7-6 . TGTGCCAGCAGCTTTGCTTTGAACACTGAAGCTTTCTTT CASSFALNTEAFF
TRBJ2-1 . TRBV3-1/TRBV3-2 TRBD1 TGTGCCAGCAGCCAAGAGCGGGTAACAGGGGTAAATGAGCAGTTCTTC CASSQERVTGVNEQFF
TRBJ2-1 . TRBV2 TRBD2 TGTGCCAGCAGGGTGGGGACCGGGGGGAAAGAGCAGTTCTTC CASRVGTGGKEQFF
TRBJ1-3 . TRBV29-1 TRBD1 TGCAGCGTTGGACTGGGACAGAGTGGAAACACCATATATTTT CSVGLGQSGNTIYF
TRBJ2-2 once TRBV5-4 . TGTGCCAGCAGCTTGCTACGAGGAGATACCGGGGAGCTGTTTTTT CASSLLRGDTGELFF
TRBJ1-2 . TRBV19 . TGTGCCAGTAGTACCTTCAGCGGCTACACCTTC CASSTFSGYTF
TRBJ1-3 . TRBV19 . TGTGCCAGTAGTCCTGAAGGAAACACCATATATTTT CASSPEGNTIYF